Below are 28 T cell receptor beta chains sequenced from a single sample in a study of blood T cells in healthy people across ages. Together with a sample-barcoded 5' primer, a J-beta primer mix was included in a second PCR lasting roughly 7 to 11 cycles. MiXCR, applied by TCRdb to the 5' RACE reads, yields one record per CDR3 protein. This table has 1.5 million to 2 million distinct CDR3 sequences, less than 50% appearing once. The material sequenced was blood. These receptors came from a woman in her 40s in good health.

A note on this clonotype: A much larger clone lies one base from this, so it may be a read error. The chain carries TRBV12-3 or TRBV12-4 and TRBJ2-7; unclear D gene. This CDR3 is 10 amino acids long. CDR3 sequence: CASGSSEQYF. The CDR3 region has the DNA TGTGCCAGCGGGTCCTCCGAGCAGTACTTC.

The chain has TRBV4-2 and TRBJ2-5; 10 bases are shared with TRBD2. The trim removed 1 base at V and 5 bases at J, leaving 10 bases unmatched. Germline lookup yields CDR1 LGHNA and CDR2 YNFKEQ. The CDR3 is 17 residues long. The CDR3 is CASSQVASGGYSETQYF. CDR3 DNA sequence: TGTGCCAGCAGCCAAGTTGCTAGCGGGGGATATAGCGAGACCCAGTACTTC.

A few counts support this clonotype. The chain employs TRBV6-5 and TRBJ2-3; 7 bases map to TRBD1. Germline CDR1 is MNHEY and CDR2 is SVGAGI. V trimming: 6 bases; J trimming: 5 bases; junction bases outside the gene matches: 14. CDR3 length equals 16 residues. The CDR3 reads CASSLTHWTGQDTQYF. The CDR3 DNA reads TGTGCCAGCAGCCTCACTCACTGGACAGGCCAAGATACGCAGTATTTT.

This clonotype was counted only a few times. The chain employs TRBV10-3 and TRBJ2-3, with TRBD2 matching 10 bases. The V gene's germline CDR1 is ENHRY and CDR2 SYGVKD. Germline trimming cut 6 bases from V and 0 bases from J; bases unmatched to any gene: 12. The CDR3 sequence is 18 residues long. CDR3 sequence: CAISSLAGGIESTDTQYF. The DNA for the CDR3 is TGTGCCATCAGCTCATTAGCGGGGGGTATCGAAAGCACAGATACGCAGTATTTT.

This clonotype was detected once. The J gene is TRBJ1-4, the V gene TRBV6-5, with D unresolved. Germline V gene data show CDR1 as MNHEY and CDR2 as SVGAGI. The CDR3 has 12 residues. The ends were cut back, 2 bases at V and 11 bases at J, with 9 bases in the middle. The DNA of the CDR3 is TGTGCCAGCAGTTACATCACGGGGAAACTGTTTTTT. It is translated as CASSYITGKLFF.

The chain joins TRBV7-9 to TRBJ2-1, with TRBD1 matching over 7 bases. Germline V gives CDR1 SEHNR, CDR2 FQNEAQ (reference sequence). This CDR3 has 17 residues. V lost 6 bases, J lost 3 bases, and 14 bases stayed unmatched. The CDR3 DNA follows: TGTGCCAGCAGGCTCTCTCACCCGGGACAGAACTACAATGAGCAGTTCTTC. Its protein product is CASRLSHPGQNYNEQFF.

The gene calls are TRBV6-1 and TRBJ2-7; 9 bases align to TRBD1. Per germline, CDR1 MNHNS and CDR2 SASEGT. The CDR3 spans 15 residues. Trimming cost V 6 bases and J 1 base; bases outside gene matches: 7. CDR3 protein: CASRGGQGGSYEQYF. In DNA, the CDR3 is TGTGCCAGCAGGGGGGGACAGGGAGGATCCTACGAGCAGTACTTC.

The CDR3 nucleotides read TGCAGTGCTAGCTGGGCGGGCTCCGATCAGCCCCAGCATTTT. Translation gives CSASWAGSDQPQHF. The chain joins TRBV20-1 to TRBJ1-5; D is ambiguous. Trimming left V 3 bases short and J 5 bases short, with 14 bases between. Germline assignment: CDR1 DFQATT and CDR2 SNEGSKA (reference sequence). This CDR3 is 14 amino acids long.

The rearrangement joins TRBV7-9 to TRBJ1-1; D unresolved. There are 15 residues in the CDR3. Germline-derived CDR1 and CDR2 are SEHNR and FQNEAQ (reference sequence). Trimming left V 5 bases short and J 0 bases short, with 13 bases between. CDR3 residues: CASSERGGLNTEAFF. DNA for the CDR3: TGTGCCAGCAGCGAACGGGGAGGGCTGAACACTGAAGCTTTCTTT. Full variable domain (rest looked up from reference TRBV7-9 and TRBJ1-1): DTGVSQNPRHKITKRGQNVTFRCDPISEHNRLYWYRQTLGQGPEFLTYFQNEAQLEKSRLLSDRFSAERPKGSFSTLEIQRTEQGDSAMYLCASSERGGLNTEAFFGQGTRLTVV.

The chain employs TRBV20-1 and TRBJ1-1; weak D call: TRBD1 (5 bases). This CDR3 comprises 14 residues. Between the trimmed V and J ends, which lost 6 bases and 4 bases, there was a span of 18 bases. Germline lookup yields CDR1 DFQATT and CDR2 SNEGSKA (reference sequence). In nucleotides, the CDR3 is TGCAGTGCCCATATCGACAGCCTGGGCACTGAAGCTTTCTTT. Protein sequence: CSAHIDSLGTEAFF.

This clonotype was detected only once. CDR3 bases: TGCGCCAGCAGCTACGGGACAGCTAGTACCGGGGAGCTGTTTTTT. Amino acids: CASSYGTASTGELFF. The chain carries TRBV5-1 and TRBJ2-2, with 7 bases matching TRBD1. The CDR3 extends over 15 amino acids. Germline V CDR1 and CDR2: SGHRS, YFSETQ. V trimming: 3 bases; J trimming: 5 bases; junction bases outside the gene matches: 7.

V usage is TRBV29-1 and J usage is TRBJ2-5; 9 nucleotides agree with TRBD2. V was clipped by 8 bases and J by 1 base; unmatched bases: 2. Germline lookup yields CDR1 SQVTM and CDR2 ANQGSEA. The CDR3 extends over 12 amino acids. The CDR3 bases are TGCAGCACTAGCGGGCGCCAAGAGACCCAGTACTTC. It yields the protein CSTSGRQETQYF.

This clonotype was seen once. This sequence joins TRBV4-3 and TRBJ2-2; perhaps TRBD2 as D (6 bases). V lost 2 bases and J lost 3, with 13 bases in between. Germline V gives CDR1 LGHNA, CDR2 YSLEER. The CDR3 loop spans 16 amino acids. CDR3 DNA sequence: TGCGCCAGCAGCCAATTAGGCGGGGTCGACACCGGGGAGCTGTTTTTT. This gives the protein CASSQLGGVDTGELFF.

The chain uses TRBV13 and TRBJ2-5; possible D gene TRBD2, 5 bases. The CDR3 length is 15 residues. Trimming left V 5 bases short and J 11 bases short, with 24 bases between. CDR1 and CDR2 from the germline V gene are PRHDT and FYEKMQ (reference sequence). In DNA, the CDR3 is TGTGCCAGCAGCCCGAGGGCAATTAGGTACAATGAGCAGTACTTC. It yields the protein CASSPRAIRYNEQYF.

This clonotype was seen repeatedly, ten times or more. The chain recombines TRBV7-9 with TRBJ2-5, with 8 nucleotides matching TRBD2. Germline CDR1 SEHNR, CDR2 FQNEAQ (reference sequence). This CDR3 is 13 amino acids long. J gave up 5 bases and V 8 bases, and 7 bases lay outside the gene matches. CDR3 coding DNA: TGTGCCAGCTCCGGTTCGGGGGGGGAGACCCAGTACTTC. It codes for CASSGSGGETQYF.

The genes are TRBV11-2 and TRBJ1-1; 7 positions agree with TRBD1. Trimming cost V 5 bases and J 3 bases; bases outside gene matches: 9. This CDR3 contains 15 residues. Germline CDR1 SGHAT, CDR2 FQNNGV. The CDR3 sequence: CASSIDRDPYTEAFF. DNA of the CDR3: TGTGCCAGCAGCATTGACAGGGACCCGTACACTGAAGCTTTCTTT.

J is TRBJ2-5 and V is TRBV27, with D possibly being TRBD2 (6 bases). Judging by the DNA end, TRBJ2-7 fits better; the J call may be wrong. This CDR3 is built from 16 residues. CDR1 is MNHEY and CDR2 is SMNVEV in the germline V gene (reference sequence). CDR3 region: CASSLPDYSKVYEQYF. The CDR3, as DNA: TGTGCCAGCAGTCTTCCGGACTACAGTAAGGTCTACGAGCAGTACTTC.

The rearrangement links TRBV20-1 to TRBJ1-6; 7 bases are a match to TRBD1. Looked up from germline, CDR1 is DFQATT and CDR2 is SNEGSKA (reference sequence). V lost 2 bases, J lost 7 bases, and 11 bases stayed unmatched. This CDR3 has 16 residues. As DNA, the CDR3 is TGCAGTGCTAGACCTCCTGCTGACAGGGACAATTCACCCCTCCACTTT. The encoded protein is CSARPPADRDNSPLHF.

CDR3 amino acids: CASTDPGQGANYGYTF. Written as DNA, the CDR3 is TGTGCCAGCACCGACCCGGGACAGGGGGCTAACTATGGCTACACCTTC. The chain links TRBV28 to TRBJ1-2; 11 nucleotides agree with TRBD1. After removal of 7 bases from V and 0 bases from J, the junction contained 7 bases not matched to a gene. This CDR3 has 16 residues. Per the germline V gene, CDR1 is MDHEN and CDR2 is SYDVKM.

The chain has TRBV28 and TRBJ2-6, with 9 bases fitting TRBD1. Germline V gene sequence: CDR1 MDHEN, CDR2 SYDVKM. The CDR3 runs 17 residues. The V and J ends lost 8 bases and 4 bases, in that order; junction bases with no gene match: 12. Here the CDR3 DNA reads TGTGCCAGCCAAGCATACAGGGGGCAGACGGGGGCCAACGTCCTGACTTTC. This sequence encodes CASQAYRGQTGANVLTF. Full variable domain (rest looked up from reference TRBV28 and TRBJ2-6): DVKVTQSSRYLVKRTGEKVFLECVQDMDHENMFWYRQDPGLGLRLIYFSYDVKMKEKGDIPEGYSVSREKKERFSLILESASTNQTSMYLCASQAYRGQTGANVLTFGAGSRLTVL.

The CDR3: CASSQLPAGGLDEQFF. CDR3 nucleotide sequence: TGTGCCAGCAGCCAGCTCCCGGCGGGGGGGCTGGATGAGCAGTTCTTC. This chain joins TRBV4-2 and TRBJ2-1, with TRBD2 identical over 9 bases. The CDR3 is 16 amino acids. Germline CDR1 and CDR2: LGHNA and YNFKEQ. The V and J ends lost 3 bases and 8 bases, in that order; junction bases with no gene match: 11.

This sequence joins TRBV6-2 or TRBV6-3 and TRBJ2-3, with D unclear. V lost 2 bases and J lost 2, with 14 bases in between. The germline gives CDR1 MNHEY, CDR2 SVGEGT. The CDR3 consists of 16 residues. CDR3 loop: CASSYPERRITDTQYF. CDR3 nucleotides: TGTGCCAGCAGTTACCCAGAGCGCAGGATCACAGATACGCAGTATTTT.

The chain links TRBV7-2 to TRBJ1-5; possibly TRBD1 for D (6 bases). V was clipped by 0 bases and J by 6 bases, with 12 bases between them. This CDR3 has 15 residues. CDR1 SGHTA and CDR2 FQGNSA come from the germline V gene. CDR3 coding DNA: TGTGCCAGCAGCTTAGCGGGGCAGGGGACTCAGCCCCAGCATTTT. The encoded protein is CASSLAGQGTQPQHF.

For this clonotype: Compared with germline, one end of the junction differs, possibly owing to a read error. V and J are TRBV6-2 or TRBV6-3 and TRBJ2-3; D is possibly TRBD2 (6 bases). Germline V gene sequence: CDR1 MNHEY, CDR2 SVGEGT. This CDR3 contains 16 residues. The CDR3 bases are TGTGCCAGCAGAAAGGGTAGCGGAGCCTCCACAGATATGCAGTATTTT. Its translation: CASRKGSGASTDMQYF.

A few counts support this clonotype. The chain has TRBV18 and TRBJ2-4; no clear D. Gene TRBJ2-7 matches the end of the DNA better, so the J call may be wrong. CDR1 KGHSH and CDR2 LQKENI come from the germline V gene. This CDR3 region has 12 residues. CDR3 bases: TGTGCCAGCTCACCACAGCAGTACGAGCAGTACTTC. Its protein product is CASSPQQYEQYF.

The chain is built from TRBV4-1 and TRBJ2-7; possibly TRBD2 for D (6 bases). This CDR3 spans 16 amino acids. With 0 bases removed from V and 6 bases from J, the gap between germline ends came to 18 bases. Germline-derived CDR1 and CDR2 are MGHRA and YSYEKL. CDR3 residues: CASSQDGLPGVPEQYF. The CDR3 region has the DNA TGCGCCAGCAGCCAAGATGGATTGCCGGGGGTACCCGAGCAGTACTTC.

This chain uses TRBV27 with TRBJ2-7; D might be TRBD1 or TRBD2, each matching 5 bases. The CDR3 spans 14 residues. Trimming removed 7 bases at V and 3 bases at J, with 16 bases between. Germline V CDR1 and CDR2: MNHEY, SMNVEV (reference sequence). The CDR3 loop is CASTPRDGSYEQYF. The CDR3 region has the DNA TGTGCCAGCACCCCACGGGACGGAAGCTACGAGCAGTACTTC.

This clonotype was detected only a few times. The CDR3: CASSRWISPQETQYF. The CDR3 nucleotides are TGCGCCAGCAGCCGATGGATCTCCCCTCAAGAGACCCAGTACTTC. The V gene is TRBV4-1, the J gene TRBJ2-5; the D is unclear. The CDR3 contains 15 residues. V dropped 4 bases and J dropped 2 bases, with 14 bases sitting between them. Looked up from germline, CDR1 is MGHRA and CDR2 is YSYEKL.